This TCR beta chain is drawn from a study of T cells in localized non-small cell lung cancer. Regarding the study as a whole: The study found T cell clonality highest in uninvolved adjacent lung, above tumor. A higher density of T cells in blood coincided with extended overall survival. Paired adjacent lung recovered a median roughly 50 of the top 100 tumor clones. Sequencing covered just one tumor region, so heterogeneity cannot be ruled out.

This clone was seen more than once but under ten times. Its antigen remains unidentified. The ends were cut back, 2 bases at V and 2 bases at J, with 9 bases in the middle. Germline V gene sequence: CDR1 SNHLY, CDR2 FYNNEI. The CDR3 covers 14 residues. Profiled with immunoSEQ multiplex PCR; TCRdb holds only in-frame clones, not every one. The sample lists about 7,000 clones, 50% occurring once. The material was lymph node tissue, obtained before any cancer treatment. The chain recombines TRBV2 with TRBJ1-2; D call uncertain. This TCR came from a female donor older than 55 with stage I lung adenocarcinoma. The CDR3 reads CASSELDDNYGYTF. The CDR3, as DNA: TGTGCCAGCAGTGAATTAGACGACAACTATGGCTACACCTTC.